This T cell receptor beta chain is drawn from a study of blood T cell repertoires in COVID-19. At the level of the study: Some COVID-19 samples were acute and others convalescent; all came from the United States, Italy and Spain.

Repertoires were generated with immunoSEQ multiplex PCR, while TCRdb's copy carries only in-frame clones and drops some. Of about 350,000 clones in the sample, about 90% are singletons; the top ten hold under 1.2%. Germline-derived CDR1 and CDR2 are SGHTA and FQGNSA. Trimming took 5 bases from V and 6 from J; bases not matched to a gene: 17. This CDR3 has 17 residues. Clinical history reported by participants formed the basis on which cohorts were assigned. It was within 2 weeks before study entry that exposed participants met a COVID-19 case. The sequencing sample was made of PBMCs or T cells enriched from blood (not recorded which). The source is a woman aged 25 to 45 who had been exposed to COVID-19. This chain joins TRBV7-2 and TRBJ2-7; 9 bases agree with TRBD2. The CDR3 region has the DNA TGTGCCAGCAGCCCGGGGGTAGCGGGAGTGAAAGGGGGCGAGCAGTACTTC. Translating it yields CASSPGVAGVKGGEQYF.